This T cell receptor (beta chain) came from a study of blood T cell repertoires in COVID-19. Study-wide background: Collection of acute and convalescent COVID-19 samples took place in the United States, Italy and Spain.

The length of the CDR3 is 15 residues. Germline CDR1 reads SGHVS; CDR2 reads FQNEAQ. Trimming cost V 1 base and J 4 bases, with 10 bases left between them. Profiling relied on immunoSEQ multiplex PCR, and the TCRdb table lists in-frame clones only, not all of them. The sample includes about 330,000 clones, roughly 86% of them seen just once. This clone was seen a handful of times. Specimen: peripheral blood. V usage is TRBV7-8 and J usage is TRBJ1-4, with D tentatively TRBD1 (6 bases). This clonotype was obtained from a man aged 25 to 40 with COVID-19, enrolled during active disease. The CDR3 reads CASSLGGLGNEKLFF. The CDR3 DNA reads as TGTGCCAGCAGCTTAGGGGGGCTGGGTAATGAAAAACTGTTTTTT.